The 7 T cell receptor beta chains presented below share a single source sample, sequenced in a study of blood T cell repertoires in COVID-19. This table comes from immunoSEQ multiplex PCR, and its TCRdb copy is limited to in-frame clones, with some not included. This table holds about 29,000 clones, 80% found once. Sample: peripheral blood. These receptors all come from a woman in her 70s with acute or convalescent COVID-19.

The chain recombines TRBV2 with TRBJ1-2; possibly TRBD1 for D (5 bases). V was clipped by 8 bases and J by 3 bases, with 16 bases between them. The CDR3 loop spans 14 amino acids. In germline, CDR1 is SNHLY, CDR2 FYNNEI. The CDR3 region has the DNA TGTGCCAGCGGGGCGGAATCTTTGGACTATGGCTACACCTTC. Its protein product is CASGAESLDYGYTF. The variable domain in full, completed from reference TRBV2 and TRBJ1-2, reads EPEVTQTPSHQVTQMGQEVILRCVPISNHLYFYWYRQILGQKVEFLVSFYNNEISEKSEIFDDQFSVERPDGSNFTLKIRSTKLEDSAMYFCASGAESLDYGYTFGSGTRLTVV.

The chain has TRBV6-2 or TRBV6-3 and TRBJ2-7; a weak D match, TRBD2 (5 bases). This CDR3 region has 11 residues. V was pared by 5 bases and J by 7 bases, with 9 bases between. Germline values: CDR1 MNHEY, CDR2 SVGEGT. This CDR3 reads CASSPWEEQYF. The DNA for the CDR3 is TGTGCCAGCAGTCCGTGGGAGGAGCAGTACTTC.

V and J are TRBV6-2 or TRBV6-3 and TRBJ2-1; 7 positions agree with TRBD1. Germline CDR1 is MNHEY and CDR2 is SVGEGT. The ends lost 1 base at V and 5 bases at J; junction bases unmatched: 2. CDR3 length: 14 residues. The CDR3 loop is CASSYLDRNNEQFF. As DNA, the CDR3 is TGTGCCAGCAGTTACTTGGACAGGAACAATGAGCAGTTCTTC.

The chain carries TRBV20-1 and TRBJ2-6, with 7 bases aligning to TRBD2. The V and J ends lost 3 bases and 0 bases, in that order; junction bases with no gene match: 8. Germline CDR1 DFQATT, CDR2 SNEGSKA (reference sequence). The CDR3 length is 17 residues. CDR3 region: CSASGLAVRSGANVLTF. CDR3 nucleotides: TGCAGTGCTAGTGGGCTAGCGGTTCGCTCTGGGGCCAACGTCCTGACTTTC.

The V call is TRBV5-5, the J call TRBJ1-3; a weak D match, TRBD1 (5 bases). Germline V lookup: CDR1 SGHKS, CDR2 YYEKEE (reference sequence). Between the trimmed V and J ends, which lost 0 bases and 4 bases, there was a span of 11 bases. The length of the CDR3 is 15 residues. CDR3 amino acids: CASSLDRGFGNTIYF. CDR3 bases: TGTGCCAGCAGCTTGGATCGGGGGTTCGGAAACACCATATATTTT.

The rearrangement joins TRBV3-1 (or the pseudogene TRBV3-2) to TRBJ2-5; a weak D match, TRBD2 (6 bases). CDR3 length equals 15 residues. Per germline, CDR1 LGHDT and CDR2 YNNKEL (reference sequence). The V and J ends lost 4 bases and 3 bases respectively, with 15 bases between them. Here the CDR3 DNA reads TGTGCCAGCAGCCCAGGCTACGGGGGAAAAGAGACCCAGTACTTC. This gives the protein CASSPGYGGKETQYF.

In this sample, this clone is large. J is TRBJ2-3 and V is TRBV27; 7 nucleotides align to TRBD2. The CDR3 consists of 13 residues. Per germline, CDR1 MNHEY and CDR2 SMNVEV (reference sequence). The junction had 4 bases not matched to a gene; V was cut back by 10 bases and J by 0 bases. This chain's CDR3 is CATGEGSTDTQYF. CDR3 DNA: TGTGCCACCGGGGAGGGGAGCACAGATACGCAGTATTTT.